This is a list of T cell receptor beta chains from one sample in a study of response to subunit inactivated influenza vaccine. TCRdb ran MiXCR on the RT-PCR reads and lists one entry per CDR3 protein. The sample lists 450,000 to 550,000 distinct CDR3 sequences, about 25% occurring once. Source: CD4+ T cells sorted from PBMCs, taken about 5 days after vaccination. The source is a man aged 45-65 years who received an inactivated influenza vaccine. Each CDR3 is given with its conserved first and last residue. D genes are given only for firm matches. Only some rows state a clone size, as once, few, many or a class for expanded clones.

V	D	J	size	DNA	CDR3
TRBV6-2/TRBV6-3	.	TRBJ1-1	.	TGTGCCAGCAGCGACAAAAGGTACACTGAAGCTTTCTTT	CASSDKRYTEAFF
TRBV18	.	TRBJ1-4	.	TGTGCCAGCTCACCACGACAGGCCCAGCTCACTAATGAAAAACTGTTTTTT	CASSPRQAQLTNEKLFF
TRBV12-3/TRBV12-4	TRBD2	TRBJ2-1	.	TGTGCCAGCAGGGGACTAGCCCCCCTTGAGCAGTTCTTC	CASRGLAPLEQFF
TRBV5-1	.	TRBJ1-6	.	TGCGCCAGGCGGGACGGCCTTAATTCACCCCTCCACTTT	CARRDGLNSPLHF
TRBV15	.	TRBJ1-2	few	TGTGCCACCAGCAGCCTTTGGGGGGATGGCTACACCTTC	CATSSLWGDGYTF
TRBV12-3/TRBV12-4	TRBD2	TRBJ2-7	few	TGTGCCAGCAGTTTTCCTTGGCGGGGGACCTACGAGCAGTACTTC	CASSFPWRGTYEQYF
TRBV28	.	TRBJ2-7	many	TGTGCCAGCTCACTACCAGGCTACGAGCAGTACTTC	CASSLPGYEQYF
TRBV10-3	TRBD1	TRBJ1-2	many	TGTGCCGCCTCGACAGGGGGCTATGGCTACACCTTC	CAASTGGYGYTF
TRBV7-2	TRBD2	TRBJ2-7	.	TGTGCCAGCAGCTCCGGGACTAACTCCTACGAGCAGTACTTC	CASSSGTNSYEQYF
TRBV7-2	TRBD1	TRBJ1-2	few	TGTGCCAGCACCAGAGACAGGGGGCGCCCCTATGGCTACACCTTC	CASTRDRGRPYGYTF
TRBV4-3	.	TRBJ2-5	few	TGCGCCAGCAGCCAAGGCTACGCGGAGACCCAGTACTTC	CASSQGYAETQYF
TRBV20-1	.	TRBJ1-5	.	TGCAGTGCTAGTAGGACGTCAGATAGCAATCAGCCCCAGCATTTT	CSASRTSDSNQPQHF
TRBV4-3	.	TRBJ2-4	.	TGCGCCAGCAGCCAAGGGAGAGAAGGGCTAGCCAAAAACATTCAGTACTTC	CASSQGREGLAKNIQYF
TRBV5-1	TRBD1	TRBJ2-2	many	TGCGCCAGCAGCCCGGGACAGCCGAACACCGGGGAGCTGTTTTTT	CASSPGQPNTGELFF
TRBV5-1	.	TRBJ2-1	.	TGCGCCAGCTTGGGCGGCAGGAACAATGAGCAGTTCTTC	CASLGGRNNEQFF
TRBV6-1	.	TRBJ2-1	.	TGTGCCAGCACACCTATAGCCGGAATTGGGTCCTACAATGAGCAGTTCTTC	CASTPIAGIGSYNEQFF
TRBV18	.	TRBJ2-7	.	TGTGCCAGCTCATCGAAACTGTCCTCCTACGAGCAGTACTTC	CASSSKLSSYEQYF
TRBV9	TRBD1	TRBJ2-3	.	TGTGCCAGCAGCTCCCGGACAGGGGACTTTACAGATACGCAGTATTTT	CASSSRTGDFTDTQYF
TRBV20-1	.	TRBJ1-5	few	TGCAGTGCTAGAGATCGGTGGGCATTACAGCCCCAGCATTTT	CSARDRWALQPQHF
TRBV5-1	TRBD2	TRBJ2-2	few	TGCGCCAGCAGCTTGGGACTAGCGGGAGTTAGCTACACCGGGGAGCTGTTTTTT	CASSLGLAGVSYTGELFF
TRBV18	TRBD1	TRBJ2-7	.	TGTGCCAGCTCACCGCTTCCGGGACAGAGTTCCTACGAGCAGTACTTC	CASSPLPGQSSYEQYF
TRBV4-3	.	TRBJ1-4	.	TGCGCCAGCAGCCAAGGAGCCCAGGGAGGGGGTGAAAAACTGTTTTTT	CASSQGAQGGGEKLFF
TRBV7-2	.	TRBJ2-7	.	TGTGCCAGCAGCACCCCAACAGACAGGCACATCTACGAGCAGTACTTC	CASSTPTDRHIYEQYF
TRBV20-1	TRBD1	TRBJ1-1	.	TGCAGTGGCCAGGGGGCAGCTGGGAACACTGAAGCTTTCTTT	CSGQGAAGNTEAFF
TRBV20-1	TRBD2	TRBJ2-5	.	TGCAGTGCTAGACGGTCTAGCGGGGTTCAAGAGACCCAGTACTTC	CSARRSSGVQETQYF
TRBV20-1	TRBD1	TRBJ1-3	many	TGCAGTGCTAGCCCGTTCGACAGGGCCGCGTCTGGAAACACCATATATTTT	CSASPFDRAASGNTIYF
TRBV5-1	.	TRBJ1-1	.	TGCGCCAGCAGCTTCGGGGGGGATACTGAAGCTTTCTTT	CASSFGGDTEAFF
TRBV20-1	TRBD2	TRBJ2-1	.	TGCAGTGCTACACTAGCGGGGGGGAGGGATGAGCAGTTCTTC	CSATLAGGRDEQFF
TRBV11-2	TRBD1	TRBJ2-7	few	TGTGCCAGCAGCCTCCGCACCGGGACAGAATACGAGCAGTACTTC	CASSLRTGTEYEQYF
TRBV4-2	TRBD1	TRBJ2-6	.	TGTGCCAGCAGCCCCGTTCAAGGGGGCGCTGGGGCCAACGTCCTGACTTTC	CASSPVQGGAGANVLTF
TRBV12-3/TRBV12-4	TRBD2	TRBJ2-1	.	TGTGCCAGCAGTTTAAGTCGTCTAGCGGGGGTCTACAATGAGCAGTTCTTC	CASSLSRLAGVYNEQFF
TRBV15	TRBD1	TRBJ2-1	.	TGTGCCACCAGCAGCTGGACAGGCTTGTACAATGAGCAGTTCTTC	CATSSWTGLYNEQFF
TRBV6-2/TRBV6-3	TRBD1	TRBJ2-3	.	TGTGCCAGCAGTTACCCCAGGGGGAACACAGATACGCAGTATTTT	CASSYPRGNTDTQYF